A selection of T cell receptor beta chains follows, all from one sample in a study of cytomegalovirus exposure and HLA in healthy donors. Here immunoSEQ multiplex PCR was the method, and the copy in TCRdb shows in-frame clones only, minus some. The repertoire holds about 140,000 clones, 82% seen once, with approximately 1.5% in the top ten. The sequencing sample was made of PBMCs. Every receptor here comes from a man younger than 45 in good health and CMV-seropositive. Each CDR3 is given with its conserved first and last residue. A D gene is named only where the DNA matches it firmly. Some rows mark clone size as missing; the rest say once, few, many or name a class of expanded clone.

j_gene: TRBJ1-2; d_gene: NA; v_gene: TRBV7-9; abundance: NA; CDR3aa: CSSSTSGIQDFGGYTF; CDR3nt: TGTTCCAGCAGCACCTCCGGGATCCAGGATTTTGGGGGCTACACCTTC
j_gene: TRBJ1-4; d_gene: TRBD1; v_gene: TRBV6-1; abundance: once; CDR3aa: CASSEIKFGLQGSEKLFF; CDR3nt: TGTGCCAGCAGTGAAATTAAGTTTGGGTTACAGGGGAGCGAAAAACTGTTTTTT
j_gene: TRBJ2-7; d_gene: NA; v_gene: TRBV4-1; abundance: NA; CDR3aa: CASSQAPELGTLEQYF; CDR3nt: TGCGCCAGCAGCCAAGCCCCCGAACTAGGGACTCTCGAGCAGTACTTC
j_gene: TRBJ2-7; d_gene: TRBD2; v_gene: TRBV7-2; abundance: NA; CDR3aa: CASSRLALGYEQYF; CDR3nt: TGTGCCAGCAGCCGACTAGCCTTGGGATACGAGCAGTACTTC
j_gene: TRBJ1-2; d_gene: TRBD1; v_gene: TRBV29-1; abundance: NA; CDR3aa: CSVADRGRGGYTF; CDR3nt: TGCAGCGTTGCTGACAGGGGCCGGGGTGGCTACACCTTC
j_gene: TRBJ1-1; d_gene: NA; v_gene: TRBV7-2; abundance: NA; CDR3aa: CASSWAFTPTEAFF; CDR3nt: TGTGCCAGCAGTTGGGCTTTCACGCCCACTGAAGCTTTCTTT
j_gene: TRBJ1-2; d_gene: NA; v_gene: TRBV28; abundance: NA; CDR3aa: CASSQVTGGARGYTF; CDR3nt: TGTGCCAGCAGTCAGGTAACGGGAGGCGCTAGGGGCTACACCTTC
j_gene: TRBJ2-7; d_gene: TRBD2; v_gene: TRBV7-3; abundance: NA; CDR3aa: CASSLGRGFEQYF; CDR3nt: TGTGCCAGCAGCCTCGGGCGGGGGTTCGAGCAGTACTTC
j_gene: TRBJ2-7; d_gene: NA; v_gene: TRBV30; abundance: NA; CDR3aa: CAWNQGKVLSYEQYF; CDR3nt: TGTGCCTGGAACCAGGGGAAGGTCCTCTCCTACGAGCAGTACTTC
j_gene: TRBJ2-7; d_gene: NA; v_gene: TRBV21-1; abundance: NA; CDR3aa: CATPRDRYYEQYF; CDR3nt: TGTGCCACCCCAAGGGACAGATACTACGAGCAGTACTTC
j_gene: TRBJ1-2; d_gene: NA; v_gene: TRBV5-1; abundance: NA; CDR3aa: CASSLEAGVGGVGYTF; CDR3nt: TGCGCCAGCAGCTTGGAGGCCGGCGTAGGGGGGGTTGGCTACACCTTC
j_gene: TRBJ2-7; d_gene: NA; v_gene: TRBV27; abundance: NA; CDR3aa: CASRNTGAGVREQYF; CDR3nt: TGTGCCAGCAGAAACACGGGGGCGGGAGTAAGAGAGCAGTACTTC
j_gene: TRBJ1-1; d_gene: NA; v_gene: TRBV13; abundance: NA; CDR3aa: CASSLIGQGAFF; CDR3nt: TGTGCCAGCAGCTTGATCGGTCAGGGAGCTTTCTTT
j_gene: TRBJ2-2; d_gene: NA; v_gene: TRBV2; abundance: NA; CDR3aa: CATRRTNTGELFF; CDR3nt: TGTGCCACCAGGAGGACAAACACCGGGGAGCTGTTTTTT
j_gene: TRBJ2-7; d_gene: NA; v_gene: TRBV7-9; abundance: NA; CDR3aa: CASSPPSTEQYF; CDR3nt: TGTGCCAGCAGCCCCCCCAGTACCGAGCAGTACTTC
j_gene: TRBJ1-1; d_gene: NA; v_gene: TRBV27; abundance: NA; CDR3aa: CASSLRGAGTEAFF; CDR3nt: TGTGCCAGCAGTTTACGGGGGGCTGGCACTGAAGCTTTCTTT
j_gene: TRBJ2-7; d_gene: TRBD2; v_gene: TRBV11-3; abundance: NA; CDR3aa: CASSDRLAGHYEQYF; CDR3nt: TGTGCCAGCAGCGACCGACTAGCGGGACACTACGAGCAGTACTTC
j_gene: TRBJ1-1; d_gene: TRBD1; v_gene: TRBV7-9; abundance: NA; CDR3aa: CASSARTGGNTEAFF; CDR3nt: TGTGCCAGCAGCGCCCGGACAGGGGGAAACACTGAAGCTTTCTTT
j_gene: TRBJ1-5; d_gene: TRBD1; v_gene: TRBV7-9; abundance: NA; CDR3aa: CASSLSGTGRDQPQHF; CDR3nt: TGTGCCAGCAGCTTATCCGGGACAGGTAGGGATCAGCCCCAGCATTTT
j_gene: TRBJ2-7; d_gene: TRBD1; v_gene: TRBV4-2; abundance: NA; CDR3aa: CASSPDYRQGREQYF; CDR3nt: TGTGCCAGCAGCCCCGATTACAGACAGGGACGCGAGCAGTACTTC
j_gene: TRBJ2-5; d_gene: NA; v_gene: TRBV10-3; abundance: NA; CDR3aa: CATMYQETQYF; CDR3nt: TGTGCCACAATGTACCAAGAGACCCAGTACTTC
j_gene: TRBJ2-2; d_gene: TRBD2; v_gene: TRBV28; abundance: NA; CDR3aa: CASSTGGSRELFF; CDR3nt: TGTGCCAGCAGCACCGGCGGGAGTAGGGAGCTGTTTTTT
j_gene: TRBJ2-5; d_gene: TRBD2; v_gene: TRBV29-1; abundance: NA; CDR3aa: CSVLGGKETQYF; CDR3nt: TGCAGCGTTCTGGGAGGGAAAGAGACCCAGTACTTC
j_gene: TRBJ2-2; d_gene: NA; v_gene: TRBV9; abundance: NA; CDR3aa: CASSGTTQGGTLGTGELFF; CDR3nt: TGTGCCAGCAGCGGGACAACTCAAGGGGGTACACTCGGCACCGGGGAGCTGTTTTTT
j_gene: TRBJ2-2; d_gene: NA; v_gene: TRBV4-2; abundance: NA; CDR3aa: CASSQVPVAGELFF; CDR3nt: TGTGCCAGCAGCCAAGTGCCGGTTGCCGGGGAGCTGTTTTTT
j_gene: TRBJ1-3; d_gene: NA; v_gene: TRBV7-6; abundance: few; CDR3aa: CASSSWKEGEVADSGNTIYF; CDR3nt: TGTGCCAGCAGCTCTTGGAAGGAGGGTGAAGTGGCGGACTCTGGAAACACCATATATTTT
j_gene: TRBJ2-5; d_gene: TRBD1; v_gene: TRBV6-1; abundance: NA; CDR3aa: CASSPDREETQYF; CDR3nt: TGTGCCAGCAGCCCTGACAGGGAAGAGACCCAGTACTTC
j_gene: TRBJ2-2; d_gene: NA; v_gene: TRBV18; abundance: NA; CDR3aa: CASSLRDTGELFF; CDR3nt: TGTGCCAGCTCACTGAGGGACACCGGGGAGCTGTTTTTT
j_gene: TRBJ2-7; d_gene: TRBD2; v_gene: TRBV7-8; abundance: NA; CDR3aa: CASRREGIYEQYF; CDR3nt: TGTGCCAGCCGCAGGGAGGGGATCTACGAGCAGTACTTC
j_gene: TRBJ2-7; d_gene: NA; v_gene: TRBV21-1; abundance: few; CDR3aa: CASGGGRETYEQYF; CDR3nt: TGTGCCAGCGGGGGGGGGCGCGAAACCTACGAGCAGTACTTC
j_gene: TRBJ1-4; d_gene: TRBD1; v_gene: TRBV7-2; abundance: NA; CDR3aa: CASSPQGIPNEKLFF; CDR3nt: TGTGCCAGCAGCCCACAGGGGATCCCTAATGAAAAACTGTTTTTT
j_gene: TRBJ2-5; d_gene: NA; v_gene: TRBV5-4; abundance: NA; CDR3aa: CASSLEGDQETQYF; CDR3nt: TGTGCCAGCAGCTTGGAAGGGGACCAAGAGACCCAGTACTTC
j_gene: TRBJ1-2; d_gene: TRBD1; v_gene: TRBV6-5; abundance: NA; CDR3aa: CASRTGGAGYTF; CDR3nt: TGTGCCAGCAGAACAGGGGGCGCCGGCTACACCTTC
j_gene: TRBJ2-7; d_gene: TRBD2; v_gene: TRBV18; abundance: NA; CDR3aa: CASSPTQPLAGIVDEQYF; CDR3nt: TGTGCCAGCTCACCTACTCAGCCACTAGCGGGAATCGTTGACGAGCAGTACTTC
j_gene: TRBJ2-5; d_gene: NA; v_gene: TRBV12-5; abundance: NA; CDR3aa: CASARGTQYF; CDR3nt: TGTGCTAGTGCCAGGGGGACCCAGTACTTC
j_gene: TRBJ1-3; d_gene: NA; v_gene: TRBV18; abundance: once; CDR3aa: CASSPLQITSGNTIYF; CDR3nt: TGTGCCAGCTCACCATTACAGATTACTTCTGGAAACACCATATATTTT
j_gene: TRBJ2-3; d_gene: TRBD1; v_gene: TRBV29-1; abundance: NA; CDR3aa: CSVEPQGGTDTQYF; CDR3nt: TGCAGCGTTGAACCCCAGGGGGGCACAGATACGCAGTATTTT
j_gene: TRBJ1-4; d_gene: TRBD1; v_gene: TRBV19; abundance: NA; CDR3aa: CASETGTGGIANEKLFF; CDR3nt: TGTGCCAGTGAAACCGGGACAGGTGGTATAGCTAATGAAAAACTGTTTTTT
j_gene: TRBJ2-7; d_gene: NA; v_gene: TRBV2; abundance: NA; CDR3aa: CASRDFGPLEKSYEQYF; CDR3nt: TGTGCCAGCAGGGACTTTGGGCCGCTAGAAAAATCCTACGAGCAGTACTTC
j_gene: TRBJ2-7; d_gene: NA; v_gene: TRBV7-3; abundance: NA; CDR3aa: CASSLMRTETYEQYF; CDR3nt: TGTGCCAGCAGCTTAATGCGGACAGAGACCTACGAGCAGTACTTC
j_gene: TRBJ2-7; d_gene: NA; v_gene: TRBV9; abundance: NA; CDR3aa: CASSVGGLDEQYF; CDR3nt: TGTGCCAGCAGCGTGGGGGGGCTCGACGAGCAGTACTTC
j_gene: TRBJ2-2; d_gene: NA; v_gene: TRBV5-6; abundance: NA; CDR3aa: CASSWSSGELFF; CDR3nt: TGTGCCAGCAGCTGGAGTTCAGGGGAGCTGTTTTTT
j_gene: TRBJ2-1; d_gene: TRBD1; v_gene: TRBV7-2; abundance: NA; CDR3aa: CASSYHLGQLSYNEQFF; CDR3nt: TGTGCCAGCAGCTATCACCTGGGACAGCTCTCCTACAATGAGCAGTTCTTC
j_gene: TRBJ1-1; d_gene: NA; v_gene: TRBV6-5; abundance: NA; CDR3aa: CASSYSRGSVNTEAFF; CDR3nt: TGTGCCAGCAGTTACTCTCGAGGGTCAGTGAACACTGAAGCTTTCTTT
j_gene: TRBJ2-5; d_gene: TRBD2; v_gene: TRBV19; abundance: NA; CDR3aa: CASSRLAGEETQYF; CDR3nt: TGTGCCAGTAGTAGACTAGCGGGGGAAGAGACCCAGTACTTC
j_gene: TRBJ1-1; d_gene: NA; v_gene: TRBV11-2; abundance: NA; CDR3aa: CASSLDIQTEAFF; CDR3nt: TGTGCCAGCAGCTTAGACATTCAAACTGAAGCTTTCTTT
j_gene: TRBJ2-5; d_gene: TRBD2; v_gene: TRBV4-1; abundance: NA; CDR3aa: CASRPGTSGGRETQYF; CDR3nt: TGCGCCAGCAGACCCGGGACTAGCGGGGGGCGAGAGACCCAGTACTTC
j_gene: TRBJ1-5; d_gene: NA; v_gene: TRBV6-5; abundance: few; CDR3aa: CASRDSSSSPQHF; CDR3nt: TGTGCCAGCAGGGACAGCTCATCAAGCCCCCAGCATTTT
j_gene: TRBJ1-1; d_gene: TRBD1; v_gene: TRBV19; abundance: NA; CDR3aa: CASSIQGAVNTEAFF; CDR3nt: TGTGCCAGTAGTATACAGGGGGCGGTGAACACTGAAGCTTTCTTT
j_gene: TRBJ1-2; d_gene: NA; v_gene: TRBV9; abundance: NA; CDR3aa: CASSVLGAYGYTF; CDR3nt: TGTGCCAGCAGCGTCCTGGGGGCGTATGGCTACACCTTC
j_gene: TRBJ2-5; d_gene: TRBD2; v_gene: TRBV7-7; abundance: NA; CDR3aa: CASSSGGGNQETQYF; CDR3nt: TGTGCTAGCAGCTCGGGCGGGGGGAACCAAGAGACCCAGTACTTC
j_gene: TRBJ2-2; d_gene: TRBD1; v_gene: TRBV27; abundance: NA; CDR3aa: CASSSPGQDSGELFF; CDR3nt: TGTGCCAGCAGTTCCCCGGGACAGGATTCCGGGGAGCTGTTTTTT
j_gene: TRBJ2-7; d_gene: TRBD1; v_gene: TRBV7-9; abundance: NA; CDR3aa: CASSPRTGARNEQYF; CDR3nt: TGTGCCAGCAGCCCCCGGACAGGGGCTCGAAACGAGCAGTACTTC
j_gene: TRBJ2-2; d_gene: TRBD1; v_gene: TRBV5-1; abundance: once; CDR3aa: CASRGQGELTGELFF; CDR3nt: TGCGCCAGCAGAGGACAGGGAGAACTCACCGGGGAGCTGTTTTTT
j_gene: TRBJ2-2; d_gene: TRBD1; v_gene: TRBV19; abundance: NA; CDR3aa: CASSARQGAGELFF; CDR3nt: TGTGCCAGTAGTGCCCGACAGGGAGCCGGGGAGCTGTTTTTT
j_gene: TRBJ1-2; d_gene: NA; v_gene: TRBV18; abundance: NA; CDR3aa: CASSPIEVGAANYGYTF; CDR3nt: TGTGCCAGCTCGCCCATAGAGGTCGGCGCAGCTAACTATGGCTACACCTTC
j_gene: TRBJ2-1; d_gene: NA; v_gene: TRBV6-4; abundance: NA; CDR3aa: CASSDSENEQFF; CDR3nt: TGTGCCAGCAGTGACTCTGAGAATGAGCAGTTCTTC